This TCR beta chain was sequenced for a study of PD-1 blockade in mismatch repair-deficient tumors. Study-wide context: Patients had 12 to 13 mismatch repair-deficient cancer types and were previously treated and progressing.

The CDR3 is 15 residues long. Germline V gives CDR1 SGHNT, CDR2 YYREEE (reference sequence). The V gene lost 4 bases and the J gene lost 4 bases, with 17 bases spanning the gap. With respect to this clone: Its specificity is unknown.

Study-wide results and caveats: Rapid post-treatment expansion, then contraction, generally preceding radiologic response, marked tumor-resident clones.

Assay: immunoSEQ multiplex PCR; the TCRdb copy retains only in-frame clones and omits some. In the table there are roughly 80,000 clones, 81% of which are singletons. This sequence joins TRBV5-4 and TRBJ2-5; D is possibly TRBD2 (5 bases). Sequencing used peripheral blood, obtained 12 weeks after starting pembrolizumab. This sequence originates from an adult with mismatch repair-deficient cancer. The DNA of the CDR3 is TGTGCCAGCAGCCCATCCGGGGTTATGGTAGAGACCCAGTACTTC. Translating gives CASSPSGVMVETQYF.